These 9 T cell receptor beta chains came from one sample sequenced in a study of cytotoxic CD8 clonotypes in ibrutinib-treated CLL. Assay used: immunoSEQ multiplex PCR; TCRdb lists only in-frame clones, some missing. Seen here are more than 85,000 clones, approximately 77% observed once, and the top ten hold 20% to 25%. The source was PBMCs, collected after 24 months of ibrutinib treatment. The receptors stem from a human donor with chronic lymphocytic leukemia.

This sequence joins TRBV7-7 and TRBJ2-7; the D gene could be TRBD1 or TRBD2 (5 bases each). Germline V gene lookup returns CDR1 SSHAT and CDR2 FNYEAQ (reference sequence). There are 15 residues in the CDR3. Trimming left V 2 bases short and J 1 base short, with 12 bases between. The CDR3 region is CASSLPRDGSYEQYF. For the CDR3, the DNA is TGTGCCAGCAGCTTACCGAGGGACGGTTCCTACGAGCAGTACTTC.

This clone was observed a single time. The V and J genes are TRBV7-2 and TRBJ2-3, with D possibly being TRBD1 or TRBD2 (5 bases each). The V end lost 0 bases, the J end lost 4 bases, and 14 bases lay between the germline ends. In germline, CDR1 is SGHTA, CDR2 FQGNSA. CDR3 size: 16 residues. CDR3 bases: TGTGCCAGCAGCTTAGCCGCATTCGGGGCCTCAGATACGCAGTATTTT. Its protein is CASSLAAFGASDTQYF.

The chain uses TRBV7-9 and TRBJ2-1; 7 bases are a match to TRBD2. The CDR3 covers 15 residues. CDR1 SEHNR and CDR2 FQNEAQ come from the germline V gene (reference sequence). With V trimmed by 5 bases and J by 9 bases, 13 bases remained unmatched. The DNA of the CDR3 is TGTGCCAGCAGCCCCTTTGGCGGGAGATCTATTGAGCAGTTCTTC. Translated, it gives CASSPFGGRSIEQFF.

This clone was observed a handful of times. The CDR3 spells CSGSGTATDTQYF. The CDR3 coding sequence is TGCAGCGGCTCCGGGACAGCCACAGATACGCAGTATTTT. The chain has TRBV29-1 and TRBJ2-3; 7 bases line up with TRBD1. CDR1 and CDR2 from the germline V gene are SQVTM and ANQGSEA. V lost 7 bases and J lost 2; bases outside the gene matches: 6. This CDR3 is 13 amino acids long.

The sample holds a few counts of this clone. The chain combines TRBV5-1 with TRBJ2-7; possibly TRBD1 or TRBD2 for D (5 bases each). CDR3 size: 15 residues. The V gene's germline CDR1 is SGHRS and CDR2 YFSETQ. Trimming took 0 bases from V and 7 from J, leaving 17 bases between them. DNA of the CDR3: TGCGCCAGCAGCTTGGCCGACGGGACCGTACGGGAGCAGTACTTC. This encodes CASSLADGTVREQYF.

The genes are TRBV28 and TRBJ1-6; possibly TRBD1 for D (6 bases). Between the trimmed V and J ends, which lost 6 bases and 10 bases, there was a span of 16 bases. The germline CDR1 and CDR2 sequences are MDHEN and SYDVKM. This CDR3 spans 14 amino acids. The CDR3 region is CASRLQGFESPLHF. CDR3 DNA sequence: TGTGCCAGCAGACTACAGGGTTTTGAATCACCCCTCCACTTT.

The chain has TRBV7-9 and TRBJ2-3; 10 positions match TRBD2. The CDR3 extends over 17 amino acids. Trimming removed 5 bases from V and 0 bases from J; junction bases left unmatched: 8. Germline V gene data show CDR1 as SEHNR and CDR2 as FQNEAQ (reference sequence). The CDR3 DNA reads TGTGCCAGCAGCCTCCGACTAGCGGGCCCCAGCACAGATACGCAGTATTTT. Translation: CASSLRLAGPSTDTQYF.

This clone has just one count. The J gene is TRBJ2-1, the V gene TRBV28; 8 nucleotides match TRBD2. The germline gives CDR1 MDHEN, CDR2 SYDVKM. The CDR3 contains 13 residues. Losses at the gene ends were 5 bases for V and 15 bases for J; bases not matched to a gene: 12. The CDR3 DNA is TGTGCCAGCAGTCCATCAGATGGGACTAGGTTGTTCTTC. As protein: CASSPSDGTRLFF.

CDR3 DNA sequence: TGTGCCAGCAGCATAGTGGGACAGGGATACGAGCAGTACTTC. Its translation: CASSIVGQGYEQYF. The chain uses TRBV6-5 and TRBJ2-7; 9 bases agree with TRBD1. The V segment lost 6 bases and the J segment 4 bases; nucleotides outside the gene matches: 7. Germline CDR1 and CDR2: MNHEY and SVGAGI. The CDR3 is 14 amino acids.